Below are 18 T cell receptor beta chains sequenced from a single sample in a study of T cell responses to AZD1222 COVID-19 vaccine. The protocol was immunoSEQ multiplex PCR, while the TCRdb copy is restricted to in-frame clones and leaves out a portion. Of some 100,000 clones listed, just under 90% were seen once; the top ten hold 3% to 3.5%. This specimen consisted of peripheral blood, obtained on day 0 of AZD1222 vaccination. Receptors were obtained from an adult in good health.

This sequence joins TRBV9 and TRBJ1-2; D gene uncertain. Germline loops: CDR1 SGDLS, CDR2 YYNGEE. CDR3 length equals 15 residues. V gave up 0 bases and J gave up 8 bases, with 17 bases separating them. CDR3 bases: TGTGCCAGCAGCGTAGGGGCGGGGAAGGTTGGAGGCTACACCTTC. This translates into CASSVGAGKVGGYTF.

This clone was observed a handful of times. The rearrangement joins TRBV5-5 to TRBJ1-1; D uncertain. Germline loops: CDR1 SGHKS, CDR2 YYEKEE (reference sequence). V was cut by 1 base and J by 7 bases, with 5 bases left in between. This CDR3 is 11 amino acids long. The CDR3 here is CASSLQVEAFF. CDR3 in DNA: TGTGCCAGCAGCTTGCAGGTTGAAGCTTTCTTT.

The sample holds one count of this clone. The rearrangement joins TRBV7-3 to TRBJ2-2; D not certain. The CDR3 has 12 residues. Germline CDR1 SGHTA, CDR2 FQGTGA. Trimming removed 3 bases from V and 6 bases from J, with 5 bases in between. CDR3 region: CASSFTPGELFF. The DNA of the CDR3 is TGTGCCAGCAGCTTCACTCCCGGGGAGCTGTTTTTT.

The genes are TRBV9 and TRBJ2-2, with TRBD1 as a possible D gene (5 bases). Trimming removed 1 base at V and 1 base at J, with 11 bases between. Germline V CDR1 and CDR2: SGDLS, YYNGEE. This CDR3 comprises 16 residues. The CDR3 DNA sequence: TGTGCCAGCAGCGTATCTGGCAGGGAGAACACCGGGGAGCTGTTTTTT. This encodes CASSVSGRENTGELFF.

This clone showed up just a few times. The chain couples TRBV10-2 to TRBJ2-3; unclear D gene. V shed 3 bases and J shed 4 bases, with 11 bases lying between them. Germline values: CDR1 WSHSY, CDR2 SAAADI. The CDR3 contains 14 residues. The DNA of the CDR3 is TGCGCCAGCAGTGACTTCCGGCTTGCAGATACGCAGTATTTT. It encodes CASSDFRLADTQYF.

The CDR3 region has the DNA TGTGCCAGCAGTAGAAGCGACAGGGGCGACCCTAATAGCTCTGGCTACACCTTC. Residues: CASSRSDRGDPNSSGYTF. The J gene is TRBJ1-2, the V gene TRBV7-9, with TRBD1 matching 8 bases. V dropped 6 bases and J dropped 7; count of bases not matched to a gene: 22. The germline CDR1 and CDR2 sequences are SEHNR and FQNEAQ (reference sequence). This CDR3 spans 18 amino acids. Based on the CDR3 plus reference TRBV7-9 and TRBJ1-2, the full variable domain is DTGVSQNPRHKITKRGQNVTFRCDPISEHNRLYWYRQTLGQGPEFLTYFQNEAQLEKSRLLSDRFSAERPKGSFSTLEIQRTEQGDSAMYLCASSRSDRGDPNSSGYTFGSGTRLTVV.

This chain links TRBV4-2 with TRBJ1-1; no definite D call. This CDR3 has 16 amino acids. The germline gives CDR1 LGHNA, CDR2 YNFKEQ. V lost 1 base, J lost 2 bases, and 14 bases lay in between. For the CDR3, the DNA is TGTGCCAGCAGCCAAGGAGATAGGACGGTTAACACTGAAGCTTTCTTT. Residues: CASSQGDRTVNTEAFF.

The chain uses TRBV19 and TRBJ1-4; 10 bases match TRBD1. CDR3 length: 15 amino acids. The V segment lost 7 bases and the J segment 4 bases; nucleotides outside the gene matches: 6. The germline gives CDR1 LNHDA, CDR2 SQIVND (reference sequence). The CDR3 DNA reads as TGTGCCAGTACGGACAGGGGGATGAGTAATGAAAAACTGTTTTTT. This encodes CASTDRGMSNEKLFF.

This clone was found a few times. This chain joins TRBV5-5 and TRBJ1-6; D is unclear. The CDR3 contains 14 residues. The germline V and J ends were trimmed by 4 bases and 3 bases, with 8 bases remaining between them. CDR1 and CDR2 from the germline V gene are SGHKS and YYEKEE (reference sequence). This CDR3 is CASSDGDYNSPLHF. The DNA for the CDR3 is TGTGCCAGCAGCGACGGAGACTATAATTCACCCCTCCACTTT.

The chain has TRBV2 and TRBJ1-3, with TRBD1 as a possible D gene (6 bases). This CDR3 is built from 13 residues. Trimming shortened V by 5 bases and J by 4 bases, and 9 bases separated the two germline ends. Germline-derived CDR1 and CDR2 are SNHLY and FYNNEI. CDR3 DNA: TGTGCCAGCAGTACAGGGCTGGGAAACACCATATATTTT. Translated, it gives CASSTGLGNTIYF. Variable domain in full (rest from reference TRBV2 and TRBJ1-3): EPEVTQTPSHQVTQMGQEVILRCVPISNHLYFYWYRQILGQKVEFLVSFYNNEISEKSEIFDDQFSVERPDGSNFTLKIRSTKLEDSAMYFCASSTGLGNTIYFGEGSWLTVV.

The V call is TRBV6-5, the J call TRBJ2-5; D uncertain. Germline V lookup: CDR1 MNHEY, CDR2 SVGAGI. V was pared by 4 bases and J by 4 bases, with 10 bases between. The CDR3 has 13 amino acids. Written as DNA, the CDR3 is TGTGCCAGCAGTTTCGAAAGGAGAGAGACCCAGTACTTC. This codes for CASSFERRETQYF.

J is TRBJ1-1 and V is TRBV7-8, with no clear D. The CDR3 runs to 14 residues. Trimming removed 5 bases at V and 1 base at J, with 11 bases between. Germline V CDR1 and CDR2: SGHVS, FQNEAQ. CDR3 in amino acids: CASSLSQANTEAFF. The CDR3 bases are TGTGCCAGCAGCCTATCCCAGGCGAACACTGAAGCTTTCTTT.

The chain links TRBV19 to TRBJ1-1; D is unclear. CDR3 length: 11 residues. Trimming stripped 9 bases from V and 0 bases from J, with 5 bases between. Germline V gene lookup returns CDR1 LNHDA and CDR2 SQIVND (reference sequence). The CDR3 is CASVLNTEAFF. CDR3 bases: TGTGCCAGCGTGTTGAACACTGAAGCTTTCTTT. The full variable domain, its missing parts supplied by reference TRBV19 and TRBJ1-1, is DGGITQSPKYLFRKEGQNVTLSCEQNLNHDAMYWYRQDPGQGLRLIYYSQIVNDFQKGDIAEGYSVSREKKESFPLTVTSAQKNPTAFYLCASVLNTEAFFGQGTRLTVV.

The rearrangement joins TRBV19 to TRBJ1-6; tentatively, D is TRBD1 (5 bases). CDR3 size: 16 residues. V was cut by 3 bases and J by 7 bases, with 16 bases left in between. Germline CDR1 LNHDA, CDR2 SQIVND (reference sequence). CDR3 in amino acids: CASSIQRGIANSPLHF. CDR3 bases: TGTGCCAGTAGTATTCAACGGGGGATAGCGAATTCACCCCTCCACTTT.

Only a few counts were recorded for this clone. The chain carries TRBV19 and TRBJ1-2; D unclear. From germline, CDR1 is LNHDA and CDR2 SQIVND (reference sequence). The CDR3 spans 14 residues. V shed 3 bases and J shed 3 bases, with 11 bases lying between them. The CDR3 loop reads CASSIPGPYYGYTF. The CDR3, as DNA: TGTGCCAGTAGTATTCCCGGGCCCTACTATGGCTACACCTTC.

This rearrangement joins TRBV5-5 to TRBJ2-5, with TRBD1 matching 7 bases. Germline V lookup: CDR1 SGHKS, CDR2 YYEKEE (reference sequence). Germline trimming cut 3 bases from V and 7 bases from J; bases unmatched to any gene: 18. CDR3 length equals 17 residues. For the CDR3, the DNA is TGTGCCAGCAGCTCATCGAGGGGACAGCAGAAGCGAGGGACCCAGTACTTC. Protein product: CASSSSRGQQKRGTQYF. Drawing the rest from reference TRBV5-5 and TRBJ2-5, the complete variable domain is DAGVTQSPTHLIKTRGQQVTLRCSPISGHKSVSWYQQVLGQGPQFIFQYYEKEERGRGNFPDRFSARQFPNYSSELNVNALLLGDSALYLCASSSSRGQQKRGTQYFGPGTRLLVL.

This clone was counted once. The genes are TRBV7-2 and TRBJ1-2; no clear D. This CDR3 is built from 12 residues. In germline, CDR1 is SGHTA, CDR2 FQGNSA. The germline V and J ends were trimmed by 5 bases and 8 bases, with 12 bases remaining between them. The CDR3 sequence is CASSPPAPGYTF. The CDR3 DNA follows: TGTGCCAGCAGCCCCCCGGCGCCGGGCTACACCTTC.

This chain joins TRBV6-2 or TRBV6-3 and TRBJ2-3; 8 nucleotides line up with TRBD1. The CDR3 spans 12 residues. The germline gives CDR1 MNHEY, CDR2 SVGEGT. With V trimmed by 5 bases and J by 5 bases, 0 bases remained unmatched. In DNA, the CDR3 is TGTGCCAGCAGTACAGGGGGAGATACGCAGTATTTT. Translating it yields CASSTGGDTQYF.